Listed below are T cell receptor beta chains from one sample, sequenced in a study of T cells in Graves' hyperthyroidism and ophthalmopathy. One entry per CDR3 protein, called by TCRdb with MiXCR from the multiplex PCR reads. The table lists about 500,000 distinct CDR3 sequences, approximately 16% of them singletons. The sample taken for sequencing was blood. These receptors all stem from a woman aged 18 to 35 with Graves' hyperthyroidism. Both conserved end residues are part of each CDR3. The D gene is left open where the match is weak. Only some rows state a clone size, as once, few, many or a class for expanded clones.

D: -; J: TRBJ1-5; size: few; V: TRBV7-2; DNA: TGTGCCAGCAGCTCCCCGGCGGGGCGCAATCAGCCCCAGCATTTT; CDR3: CASSSPAGRNQPQHF
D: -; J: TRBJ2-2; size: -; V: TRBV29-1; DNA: TGCAGCGTTGAGCGAACTAACACCGGGGAGCTGTTTTTT; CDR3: CSVERTNTGELFF
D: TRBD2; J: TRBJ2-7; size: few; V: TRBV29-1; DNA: TGCAGCGTTCGCGGGGGAGTCTACGAGCAGTACTTC; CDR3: CSVRGGVYEQYF
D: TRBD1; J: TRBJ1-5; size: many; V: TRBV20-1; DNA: TGCAGTGCTCGGGGACAGGTCATTGGATATAGCAATCAGCCCCAGCATTTT; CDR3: CSARGQVIGYSNQPQHF
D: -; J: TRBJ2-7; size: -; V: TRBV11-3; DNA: TGTGCCAGCAGCTTTTCTTCCAGGAAAGGCTCCTACGAGCAGTACTTC; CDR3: CASSFSSRKGSYEQYF
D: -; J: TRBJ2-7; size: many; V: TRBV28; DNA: TGTGCCAGCAGTTTAAGCGCCTACGAGCAGTACTTC; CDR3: CASSLSAYEQYF
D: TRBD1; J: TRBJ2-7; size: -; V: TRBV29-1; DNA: TGCAGCGTTGATTCTGGGACAGGGAGCTCCTACGAGCAGTACTTC; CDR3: CSVDSGTGSSYEQYF
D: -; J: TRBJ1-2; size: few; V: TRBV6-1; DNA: TGTGCCAGCAGTCCGGGCCCAGAATACGGCTACACCTTC; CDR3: CASSPGPEYGYTF
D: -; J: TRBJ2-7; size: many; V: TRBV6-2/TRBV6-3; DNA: TGTGCCAGCAGTTATGAGGACTCGACCTACGAGCAGTACTTC; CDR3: CASSYEDSTYEQYF
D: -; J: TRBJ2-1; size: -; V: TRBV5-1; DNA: TGCGCCAGCAGCTTGGGTAAGGTCACCTACAATGAGCAGTTCTTC; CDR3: CASSLGKVTYNEQFF
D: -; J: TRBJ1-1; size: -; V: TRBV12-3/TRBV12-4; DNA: TGTGCCAGCACCCCGCGGTCGACCCTTTTAAACACTGAAGCTTTCTTT; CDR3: CASTPRSTLLNTEAFF
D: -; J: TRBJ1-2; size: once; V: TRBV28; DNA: TGTGCCAGCAACCTGTGGGAGGGTGGCTACACCTTC; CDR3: CASNLWEGGYTF
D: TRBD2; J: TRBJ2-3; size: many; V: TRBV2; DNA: TGTGCCAGCAGTGATATGGCGGGGGGGGGCACAGATACGCAGTATTTT; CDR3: CASSDMAGGGTDTQYF
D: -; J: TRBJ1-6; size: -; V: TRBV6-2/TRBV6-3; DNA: TGTGCCAGCAGTTACCACAATTTGAATTCACCCCTCCACTTT; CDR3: CASSYHNLNSPLHF
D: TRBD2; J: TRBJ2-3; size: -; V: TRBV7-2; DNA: TGTGCCAGCAGCGACGGGACTAGCGGGTCTACGCAGTATTTT; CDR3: CASSDGTSGSTQYF
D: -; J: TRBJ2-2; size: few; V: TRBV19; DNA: TGTGCCAGTGCTCGGGGACTGCGCAAAAACACCGGGGAGCTGTTTTTT; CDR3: CASARGLRKNTGELFF
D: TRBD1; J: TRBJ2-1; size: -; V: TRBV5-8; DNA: TGTGCCAGCAGCTCTAGAACAGGGGTTTTATACAATGAGCAGTTCTTC; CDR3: CASSSRTGVLYNEQFF
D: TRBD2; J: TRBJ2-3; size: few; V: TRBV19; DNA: TGTGCCAGTAGTCCCTACCGGGGTAGCGGGGGAAACACAGATACGCAGTATTTT; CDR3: CASSPYRGSGGNTDTQYF
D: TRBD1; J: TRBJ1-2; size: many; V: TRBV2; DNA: TGTGCCAGCAGCGAAAGACAGGGAGCTAACTATGGCTACACCTTC; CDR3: CASSERQGANYGYTF
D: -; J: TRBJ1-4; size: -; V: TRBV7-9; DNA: TGTGCCAGCAGCAGGGAGAGAGGGGTGGAAAAACTGTTTTTT; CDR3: CASSRERGVEKLFF
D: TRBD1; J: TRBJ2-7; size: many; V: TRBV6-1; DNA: TGTGCCAGCAGTGAACCGGACAGGTTATCCTACGAGCAGTACTTC; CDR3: CASSEPDRLSYEQYF
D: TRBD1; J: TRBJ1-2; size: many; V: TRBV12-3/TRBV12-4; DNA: TGTGCCAGCAGTTTAGCGGACAGGGGTACCGATGGCTACACCTTC; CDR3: CASSLADRGTDGYTF
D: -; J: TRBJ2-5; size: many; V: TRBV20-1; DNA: TGCAGTGCTTCCCCAGGGCCGATGGAGACCCAGTACTTC; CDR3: CSASPGPMETQYF
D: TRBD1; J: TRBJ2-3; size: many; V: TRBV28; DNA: TGTGCCAGCAGTTTTGGGACAGGGGGCACAGATACGCAGTATTTT; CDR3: CASSFGTGGTDTQYF
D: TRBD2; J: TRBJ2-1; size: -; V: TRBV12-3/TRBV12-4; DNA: TGTGCCAGCAGTTTGGAGCGGGGGGCGTACAATGAGCAGTTCTTC; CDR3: CASSLERGAYNEQFF
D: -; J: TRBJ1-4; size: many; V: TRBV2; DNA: TGTGCCAGCAGTGAAGGCAACAGCCCAAATGAAAAACTGTTTTTT; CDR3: CASSEGNSPNEKLFF
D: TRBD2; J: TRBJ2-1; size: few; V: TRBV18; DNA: TGTGCCAGCTCCCCACCGGGACTAGCGGGAGGCGGTGAGCAGTTCTTC; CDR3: CASSPPGLAGGGEQFF
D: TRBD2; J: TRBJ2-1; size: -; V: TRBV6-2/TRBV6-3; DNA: TGTGCCAGCAGTTACTCGAGTACTAGCGGGGACATTTACAATGAGCAGTTCTTC; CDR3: CASSYSSTSGDIYNEQFF
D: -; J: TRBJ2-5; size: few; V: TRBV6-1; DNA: TGTGCCAGCAGTGAATATAAGGGGTCCAAGACCCAGTACTTC; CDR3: CASSEYKGSKTQYF
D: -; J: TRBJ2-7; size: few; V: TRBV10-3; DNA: TGTGCCATCAGTGAGTCTGCGGCTACGGGCTCCTACGAGCAGTACTTC; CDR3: CAISESAATGSYEQYF
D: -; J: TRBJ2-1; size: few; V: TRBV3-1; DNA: TGTGCCAGCAGCGGCCCCGGACCCTCCTACAATGAGCAGTTCTTC; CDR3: CASSGPGPSYNEQFF
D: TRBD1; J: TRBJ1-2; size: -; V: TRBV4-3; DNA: TGCGCCAGCAGCCAAGATGCCCAGGGGGGGATCGGCTACACCTTC; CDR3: CASSQDAQGGIGYTF
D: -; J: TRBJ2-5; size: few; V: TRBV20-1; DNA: TGCAGTGCTAGCAGGGCGGGGTGGTACCAAGAGACCCAGTACTTC; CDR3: CSASRAGWYQETQYF
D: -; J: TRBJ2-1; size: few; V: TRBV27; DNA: TGTGCCAGCAGCCGGACCCGGGACACCCTGGTAAATGAGCAGTTCTTC; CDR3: CASSRTRDTLVNEQFF
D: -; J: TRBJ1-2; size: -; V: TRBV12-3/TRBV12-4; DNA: TGTGCCAGCAGGGGGACGGCCACCCACTATGGCTACACCTTC; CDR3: CASRGTATHYGYTF
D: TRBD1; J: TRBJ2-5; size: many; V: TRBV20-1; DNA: TGCAGTGCTGACAGGGTAGAGACCCAGTACTTC; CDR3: CSADRVETQYF
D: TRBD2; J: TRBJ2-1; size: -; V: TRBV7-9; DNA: TGTGCCAGTCCCCCCTCGGGGACTAGCTCCTACAATGAGCAGTTCTTC; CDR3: CASPPSGTSSYNEQFF
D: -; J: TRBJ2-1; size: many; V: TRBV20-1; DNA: TGCAGTGCTAGAGAGGCGGAGGGAAGGGGCAATGAGCAGTTCTTC; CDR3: CSAREAEGRGNEQFF
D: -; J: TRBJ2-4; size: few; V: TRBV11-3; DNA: TGTGCCAGCAGTGCCACGGGGGATGAAAACATTCAGTACTTC; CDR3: CASSATGDENIQYF
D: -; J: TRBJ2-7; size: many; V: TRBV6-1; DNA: TGTGCCAGCACCGTCGGGAAGTCGCTCTCCTACGAGCAGTACTTC; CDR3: CASTVGKSLSYEQYF
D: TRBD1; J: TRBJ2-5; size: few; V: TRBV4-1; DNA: TGCGCCAGCAGCCAAGATTGGGACAGGGAAGAGACCCAGTACTTC; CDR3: CASSQDWDREETQYF
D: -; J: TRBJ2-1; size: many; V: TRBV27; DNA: TGTGCCAGCAGTCCCCAGGGGCTAGGCCGTGAGCAGTTCTTC; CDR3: CASSPQGLGREQFF
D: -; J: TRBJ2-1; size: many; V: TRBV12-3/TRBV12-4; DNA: TGTGCCAGCACCCTGGGGAACTCCTACAATGAGCAGTTCTTC; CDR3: CASTLGNSYNEQFF
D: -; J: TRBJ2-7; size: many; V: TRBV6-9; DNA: TGTGCCAGCACCGACAGACACTGCTACGAGCAGTACTTC; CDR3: CASTDRHCYEQYF
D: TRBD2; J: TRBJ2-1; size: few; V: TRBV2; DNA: TGTGCCAGCAGATCACTAGCGGGGTGGAATGAGCAGTTCTTC; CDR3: CASRSLAGWNEQFF
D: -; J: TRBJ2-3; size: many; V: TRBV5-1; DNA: TGCGCCAGCAGCGCTCCACGGGGAGACACAGATACGCAGTATTTT; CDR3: CASSAPRGDTDTQYF
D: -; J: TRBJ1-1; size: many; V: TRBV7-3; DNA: TGTGCCAGCAGCCTAACACTCCTCACTGAAGCTTTCTTT; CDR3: CASSLTLLTEAFF
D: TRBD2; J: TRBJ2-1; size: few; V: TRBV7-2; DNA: TGTGCCAGCAGCTTAGTTGCGAGGGGGTCAGCGGGAGGCGATGAGCAGTTCTTC; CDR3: CASSLVARGSAGGDEQFF
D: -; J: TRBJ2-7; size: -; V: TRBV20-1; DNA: TGCAGTGCTAGAGTCCCCCAATCTCCCTACGAGCGGTACTTC; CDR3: CSARVPQSPYERYF